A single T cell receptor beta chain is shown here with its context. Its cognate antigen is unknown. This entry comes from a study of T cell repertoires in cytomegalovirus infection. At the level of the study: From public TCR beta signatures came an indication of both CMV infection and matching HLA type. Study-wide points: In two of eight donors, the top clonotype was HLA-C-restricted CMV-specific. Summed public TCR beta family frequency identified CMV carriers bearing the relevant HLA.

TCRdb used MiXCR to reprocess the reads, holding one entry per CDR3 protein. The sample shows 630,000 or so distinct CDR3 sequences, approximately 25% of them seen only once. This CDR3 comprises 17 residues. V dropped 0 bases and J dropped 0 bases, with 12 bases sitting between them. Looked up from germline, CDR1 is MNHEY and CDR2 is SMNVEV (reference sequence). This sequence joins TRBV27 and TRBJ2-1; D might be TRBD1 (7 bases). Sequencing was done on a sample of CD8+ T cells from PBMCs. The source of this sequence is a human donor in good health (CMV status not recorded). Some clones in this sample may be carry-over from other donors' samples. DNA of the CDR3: TGTGCCAGCAGTTTATCGAGGGGGGACAGCTCCTACAATGAGCAGTTCTTC. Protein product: CASSLSRGDSSYNEQFF.